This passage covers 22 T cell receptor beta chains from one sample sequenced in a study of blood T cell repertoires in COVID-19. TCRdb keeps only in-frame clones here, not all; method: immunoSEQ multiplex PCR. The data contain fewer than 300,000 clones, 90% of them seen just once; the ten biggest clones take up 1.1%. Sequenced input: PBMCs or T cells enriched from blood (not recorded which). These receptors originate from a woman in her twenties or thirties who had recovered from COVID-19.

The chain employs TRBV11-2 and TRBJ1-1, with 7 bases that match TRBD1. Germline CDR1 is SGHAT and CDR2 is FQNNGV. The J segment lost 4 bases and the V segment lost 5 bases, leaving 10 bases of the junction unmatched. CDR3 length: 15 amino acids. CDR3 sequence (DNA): TGTGCCAGCAGCCTTGGGACAGCCGCCCTCACTGAAGCTTTCTTT. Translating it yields CASSLGTAALTEAFF.

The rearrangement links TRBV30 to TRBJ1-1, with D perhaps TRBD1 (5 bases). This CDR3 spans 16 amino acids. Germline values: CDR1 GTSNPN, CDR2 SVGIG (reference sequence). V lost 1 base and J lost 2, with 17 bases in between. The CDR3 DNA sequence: TGTGCCTGGAGTGATTTGTGGGGCTTCTTAAACACTGAAGCTTTCTTT. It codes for CAWSDLWGFLNTEAFF.

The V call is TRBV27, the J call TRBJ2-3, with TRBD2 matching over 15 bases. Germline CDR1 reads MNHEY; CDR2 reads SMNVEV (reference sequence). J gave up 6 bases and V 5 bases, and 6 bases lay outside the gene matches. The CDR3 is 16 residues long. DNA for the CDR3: TGTGCCAGCAGTCCACCCGGACTAGCGGGGGGGGATACGCAGTATTTT. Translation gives CASSPPGLAGGDTQYF.

CDR3 bases: TGTGCCAGCGCCGGGACAGGGGACCATTCACCCCTCCACTTT. Protein: CASAGTGDHSPLHF. The chain couples TRBV6-5 to TRBJ1-6; 10 nucleotides align to TRBD1. Looked up from germline, CDR1 is MNHEY and CDR2 is SVGAGI. V shed 8 bases, J shed 8 bases, and the junction held 6 bases outside the gene matches. The CDR3 has 14 amino acids.

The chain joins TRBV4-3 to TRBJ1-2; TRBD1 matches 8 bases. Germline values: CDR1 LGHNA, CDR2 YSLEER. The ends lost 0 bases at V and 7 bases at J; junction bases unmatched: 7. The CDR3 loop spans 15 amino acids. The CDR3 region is CASSQDRRGQSGYTF. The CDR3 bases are TGCGCCAGCAGCCAAGACCGCAGGGGGCAGTCTGGCTACACCTTC.

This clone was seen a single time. This chain's CDR3 is CASSYRDRGWAFF. CDR3 coding DNA: TGTGCCAGCAGCTATCGGGACAGGGGATGGGCTTTCTTT. The chain uses TRBV7-2 and TRBJ1-1; 10 bases map to TRBD1. The germline CDR1 and CDR2 sequences are SGHTA and FQGNSA. This CDR3 spans 13 amino acids. J was trimmed by 11 bases and V by 4 bases; bases with no gene match: 7.

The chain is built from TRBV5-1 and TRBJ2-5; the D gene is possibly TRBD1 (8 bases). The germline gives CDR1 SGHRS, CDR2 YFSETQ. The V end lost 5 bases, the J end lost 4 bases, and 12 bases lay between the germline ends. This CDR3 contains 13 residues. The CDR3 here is CASSTGGGETQYF. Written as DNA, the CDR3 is TGCGCCAGCAGTACAGGGGGGGGAGAGACCCAGTACTTC.

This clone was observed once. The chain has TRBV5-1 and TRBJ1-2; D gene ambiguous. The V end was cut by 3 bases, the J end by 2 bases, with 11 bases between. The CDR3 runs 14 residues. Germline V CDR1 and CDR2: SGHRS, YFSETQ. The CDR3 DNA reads TGCGCCAGCAGCTCGGGGTCTACAAACTATGGCTACACCTTC. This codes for CASSSGSTNYGYTF.

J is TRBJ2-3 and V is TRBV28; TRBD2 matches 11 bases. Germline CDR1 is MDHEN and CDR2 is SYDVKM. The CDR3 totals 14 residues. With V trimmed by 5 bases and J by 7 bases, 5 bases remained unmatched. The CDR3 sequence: CASSTSGSGYTQYF. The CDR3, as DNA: TGTGCCAGCAGTACTAGCGGGAGCGGATATACGCAGTATTTT.

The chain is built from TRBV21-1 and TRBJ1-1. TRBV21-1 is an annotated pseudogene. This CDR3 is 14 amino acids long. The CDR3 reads CASSRGGPNTEAFF. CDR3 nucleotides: TGTGCCAGCAGCAGGGGGGGACCTAACACTGAAGCTTTCTTT.

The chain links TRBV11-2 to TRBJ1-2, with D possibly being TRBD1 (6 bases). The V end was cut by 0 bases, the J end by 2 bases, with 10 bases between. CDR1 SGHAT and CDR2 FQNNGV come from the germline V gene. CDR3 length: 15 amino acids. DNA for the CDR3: TGTGCCAGCAGCTTAGAACCAGGGGCGAACTATGGCTACACCTTC. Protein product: CASSLEPGANYGYTF.

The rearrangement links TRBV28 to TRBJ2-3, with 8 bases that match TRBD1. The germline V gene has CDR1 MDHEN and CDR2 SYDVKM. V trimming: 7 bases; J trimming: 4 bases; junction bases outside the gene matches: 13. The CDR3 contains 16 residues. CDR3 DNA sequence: TGTGCCAGCAACCTAATGGGGGGACAGGTTGCAGATACGCAGTATTTT. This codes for CASNLMGGQVADTQYF.

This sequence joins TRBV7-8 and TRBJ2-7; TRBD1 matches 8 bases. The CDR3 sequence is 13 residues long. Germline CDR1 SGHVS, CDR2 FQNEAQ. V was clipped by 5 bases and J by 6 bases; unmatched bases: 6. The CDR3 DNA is TGTGCCAGCAGCGCAGACAGGGGAGGCGAGCAGTACTTC. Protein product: CASSADRGGEQYF.

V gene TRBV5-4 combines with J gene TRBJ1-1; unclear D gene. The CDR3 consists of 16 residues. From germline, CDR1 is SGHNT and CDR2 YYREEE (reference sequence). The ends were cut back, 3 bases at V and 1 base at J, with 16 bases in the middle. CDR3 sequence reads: CASSYRVAASNTEAFF. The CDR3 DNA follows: TGTGCCAGCAGCTACCGCGTGGCAGCGTCGAACACTGAAGCTTTCTTT.

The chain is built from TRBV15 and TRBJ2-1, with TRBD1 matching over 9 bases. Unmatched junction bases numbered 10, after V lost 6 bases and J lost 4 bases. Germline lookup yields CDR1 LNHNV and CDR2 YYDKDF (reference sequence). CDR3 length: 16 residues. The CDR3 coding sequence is TGTGCCACCAGGCCGTCGGGACAGGGCCTATACAATGAGCAGTTCTTC. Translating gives CATRPSGQGLYNEQFF. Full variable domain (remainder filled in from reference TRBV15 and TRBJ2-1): DAMVIQNPRYQVTQFGKPVTLSCSQTLNHNVMYWYQQKSSQAPKLLFHYYDKDFNNEADTPDNFQSRRPNTSFCFLDIRSPGLGDTAMYLCATRPSGQGLYNEQFFGPGTRLTVL.

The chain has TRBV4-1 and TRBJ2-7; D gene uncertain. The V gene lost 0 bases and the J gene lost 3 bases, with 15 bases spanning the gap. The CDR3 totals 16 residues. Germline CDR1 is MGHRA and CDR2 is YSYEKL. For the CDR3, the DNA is TGCGCCAGCAGCCAAGATCCCCAGTTACGTTTCTACGAGCAGTACTTC. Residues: CASSQDPQLRFYEQYF.

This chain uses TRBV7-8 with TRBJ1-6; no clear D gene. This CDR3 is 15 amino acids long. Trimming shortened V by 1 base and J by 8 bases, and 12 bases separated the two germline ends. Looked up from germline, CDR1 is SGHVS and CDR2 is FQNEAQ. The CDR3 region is CASSLVEGSYSPLHF. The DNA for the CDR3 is TGTGCCAGCAGCTTAGTTGAGGGATCATATTCACCCCTCCACTTT.

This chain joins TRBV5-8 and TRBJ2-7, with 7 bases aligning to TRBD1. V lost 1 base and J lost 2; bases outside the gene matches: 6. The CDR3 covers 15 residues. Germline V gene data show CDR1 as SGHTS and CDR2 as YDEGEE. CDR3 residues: CASSLTGQVAYEQYF. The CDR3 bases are TGTGCCAGCAGCTTGACTGGACAGGTCGCCTACGAGCAGTACTTC. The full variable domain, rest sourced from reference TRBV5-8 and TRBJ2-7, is EAGVTQSPTHLIKTRGQQATLRCSPISGHTSVYWYQQALGLGLQFLLWYDEGEERNRGNFPPRFSGRQFPNYSSELNVNALELEDSALYLCASSLTGQVAYEQYFGPGTRLTVT.

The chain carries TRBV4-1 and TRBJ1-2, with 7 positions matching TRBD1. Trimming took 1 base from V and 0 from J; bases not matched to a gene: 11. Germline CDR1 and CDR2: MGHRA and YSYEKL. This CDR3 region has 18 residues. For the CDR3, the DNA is TGCGCCAGCAGCCAAGTAGGGACAGTGAGTCGAGCTAACTATGGCTACACCTTC. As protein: CASSQVGTVSRANYGYTF.

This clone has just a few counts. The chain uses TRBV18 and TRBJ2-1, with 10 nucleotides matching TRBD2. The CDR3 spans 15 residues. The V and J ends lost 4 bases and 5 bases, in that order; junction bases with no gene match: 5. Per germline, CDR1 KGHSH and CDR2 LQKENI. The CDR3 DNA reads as TGTGCCAGCTCACGAGCGGGAGGGCCCGACAATGAGCAGTTCTTC. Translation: CASSRAGGPDNEQFF.

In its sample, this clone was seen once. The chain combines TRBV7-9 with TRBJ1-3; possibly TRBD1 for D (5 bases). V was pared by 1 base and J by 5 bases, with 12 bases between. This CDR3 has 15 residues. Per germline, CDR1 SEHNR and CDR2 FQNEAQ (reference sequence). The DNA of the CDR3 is TGTGCCAGCAGCTTAGATAGACAGAAGAGAAACACCATATATTTT. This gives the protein CASSLDRQKRNTIYF.

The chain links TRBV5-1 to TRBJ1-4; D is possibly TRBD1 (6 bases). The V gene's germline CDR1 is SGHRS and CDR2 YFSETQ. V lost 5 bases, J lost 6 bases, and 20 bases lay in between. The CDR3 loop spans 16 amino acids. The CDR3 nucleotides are TGCGCCAGCAGTCAGGGGACGGGAAGGCGGGATGAAAAACTGTTTTTT. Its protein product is CASSQGTGRRDEKLFF.